What follows is one T cell receptor beta chain and its context. Naive CD8 cells comprised CD45RO-negative, CCR7-positively selected cells, excluding terminally differentiated effector memory CD45RA+ cells. TCRdb's table, derived via immunoSEQ multiplex PCR, lists solely in-frame clones and lacks some. The sample has some 580,000 clones, about 98% seen once. The sample originates from a study of shared clonotypes between healthy human individuals. This CDR3 is 16 amino acids long. CDR1 is SGDLS, CDR2 YYNGEE, per germline. V was trimmed by 3 bases and J by 2 bases, leaving 15 bases between them. The source material was naive CD8+ T cells sorted from blood. J is TRBJ1-5 and V is TRBV9; D gene uncertain. The TCR was taken from a man younger than 40 in good health. The CDR3 nucleotides read TGTGCCAGCAGCGCCGACGGAGGGTTGGGCAATCAGCCCCAGCATTTT. This codes for CASSADGGLGNQPQHF.